Below are 23 T cell receptor beta chains sequenced from a single sample in a study of molecular identifiers for immune sequencing clone quantification. One entry per CDR3 protein results from TCRdb running MiXCR on the PCR reads. This table holds over 600,000 distinct CDR3 sequences, just under 20% found once. The sample consisted of naive CD8+ T cells from blood, with Jurkat cell RNA spiked in. The subset is: FACS-sorted CD8+CD4-CCR7+CD45RA+ naive T cells. These receptors originate from a human donor in good health. Some libraries in this study had Jurkat cell RNA spiked in.

The V and J genes are TRBV19 and TRBJ2-1; TRBD1 might be the D (6 bases). Germline V lookup: CDR1 LNHDA, CDR2 SQIVND (reference sequence). CDR3 size: 16 residues. Trimming removed 1 base at V and 7 bases at J, with 17 bases between. As DNA, the CDR3 is TGTGCCAGTAGTATAGGTGGCAGGGGAGTTCGGAATGAGCAGTTCTTC. Protein product: CASSIGGRGVRNEQFF.

The chain recombines TRBV7-6 with TRBJ2-1; maybe TRBD1 (6 bases). Germline V gene data show CDR1 as SGHVS and CDR2 as FNYEAQ. This CDR3 comprises 15 residues. V gave up 4 bases and J gave up 5 bases, with 15 bases separating them. The CDR3 is CASSSYGQSNNEQFF. CDR3 DNA sequence: TGTGCCAGCAGCTCCTACGGACAGAGTAACAATGAGCAGTTCTTC.

The sample holds many counts of this clonotype. The genes are TRBV20-1 and TRBJ2-7; perhaps TRBD2 as D (6 bases). This CDR3 has 14 amino acids. The germline gives CDR1 DFQATT, CDR2 SNEGSKA (reference sequence). V lost 5 bases and J 3 bases, leaving 17 bases between the germline ends. CDR3: CSASTDYQLYEQYF. CDR3 DNA: TGCAGTGCTTCGACGGACTACCAGCTCTACGAGCAGTACTTC.

The chain carries TRBV4-3 and TRBJ2-7; no clear D. Germline V lookup: CDR1 LGHNA, CDR2 YSLEER. The CDR3 extends over 14 amino acids. V lost 1 base, J lost 3 bases, and 10 bases lay in between. The CDR3 DNA reads as TGCGCCAGCAGCCAAGGGGTCCGGAACTACGAGCAGTACTTC. Translated: CASSQGVRNYEQYF.

In its sample, this clonotype was seen a few times. The rearrangement links TRBV27 to TRBJ1-2; D gene uncertain. This CDR3 region has 13 residues. Germline V gene lookup returns CDR1 MNHEY and CDR2 SMNVEV (reference sequence). V was shortened by 2 bases and J by 0 bases, with 4 bases between the two germline ends. The CDR3 loop reads CASSLQTNYGYTF. Here the CDR3 DNA reads TGTGCCAGCAGTTTACAAACTAACTATGGCTACACCTTC.

In this sample, this clonotype turned up a few times. V and J are TRBV27 and TRBJ2-7; D is tentatively TRBD1 or TRBD2 (6 bases each). CDR1 MNHEY and CDR2 SMNVEV come from the germline V gene (reference sequence). The CDR3 has 15 amino acids. Trimming pared 2 bases from V and 1 base from J, leaving 12 bases between. The CDR3 region is CASSLVGGGSYEQYF. The CDR3 coding sequence is TGTGCCAGCAGTTTAGTGGGGGGCGGTTCCTACGAGCAGTACTTC.

This clonotype was picked up a small number of times. A single base separates this from a much larger clone, so it may be a read error. The rearrangement links TRBV2 to TRBJ2-4; no clear D. The germline V gene encodes CDR1 SNHLY and CDR2 FYNNEI. There are 16 residues in the CDR3. CDR3 in amino acids: CASSDLAEQAKNVQYF. The CDR3 DNA reads as TGTGCCAGCAGTGATCTGGCGGAGCAAGCCAAAAACGTTCAGTACTTC.

This clonotype was counted many times. V gene TRBV10-3 combines with J gene TRBJ2-7; a weak D match, TRBD2 (6 bases). This CDR3 comprises 13 residues. CDR1 and CDR2 (germline): ENHRY, SYGVKD. V gave up 3 bases and J gave up 5 bases, with 11 bases separating them. DNA of the CDR3: TGTGCCATCAGTGATCCGCCTAGCGACGAGCAGTACTTC. Translated: CAISDPPSDEQYF.

The rearrangement joins TRBV30 to TRBJ1-1; D unresolved. Trimming took 2 bases from V and 1 from J, leaving 8 bases between them. The germline gives CDR1 GTSNPN, CDR2 SVGIG (reference sequence). This CDR3 spans 13 amino acids. The chain's CDR3 is CAWSTDQNTEAFF. CDR3 sequence (DNA): TGTGCCTGGAGTACGGACCAGAACACTGAAGCTTTCTTT.

This clonotype has just one count. The junction shows a germline mismatch at one end, possibly a read error. The chain links TRBV12-3 or TRBV12-4 to TRBJ1-2; D might be TRBD1 (6 bases). CDR3 length: 12 residues. The CDR3 nucleotides are TGTGCCAGCAACACAGGGCTTCATGGCTGCACCTTC. Translating gives CASNTGLHGCTF.

Comments on this clonotype: Possible read error: a much larger clone is one base away. The rearrangement links TRBV5-3 to TRBJ2-1; possibly TRBD2 for D (6 bases). TRBV5-3 is marked as an open reading frame, function uncertain. The CDR3 covers 18 residues. The CDR3 spells CASSWRVSGSYGGDEQFF. CDR3 in DNA: TGTGCCAGCAGCTGGAGGGTTAGCGGATCCTATGGAGGAGATGAGCAGTTCTTC.

This clonotype was detected many times. J is TRBJ1-1 and V is TRBV2; unclear D gene. Germline lookup yields CDR1 SNHLY and CDR2 FYNNEI. There are 15 residues in the CDR3. Trimming cost V 2 bases and J 0 bases, with 10 bases left between them. In nucleotides, the CDR3 is TGTGCCAGCAGTGAATCGGGCAGCCTGAACACTGAAGCTTTCTTT. Its protein is CASSESGSLNTEAFF.

The gene calls are TRBV7-9 and TRBJ1-2, with TRBD1 matching 8 bases. The CDR3 runs 18 residues. The germline gives CDR1 SEHNR, CDR2 FQNEAQ (reference sequence). The junction had 12 bases not matched to a gene; V was cut back by 3 bases and J by 0 bases. The DNA of the CDR3 is TGTGCCAGCAGCTTTAGCGGGGTCCGGACAGGGCCTAACTATGGCTACACCTTC. This translates into CASSFSGVRTGPNYGYTF. Variable domain in full (rest from reference TRBV7-9 and TRBJ1-2): DTGVSQNPRHKITKRGQNVTFRCDPISEHNRLYWYRQTLGQGPEFLTYFQNEAQLEKSRLLSDRFSAERPKGSFSTLEIQRTEQGDSAMYLCASSFSGVRTGPNYGYTFGSGTRLTVV.

This clonotype was seen many times. This chain links TRBV5-5 with TRBJ2-3, with TRBD2 as a possible D gene (6 bases). Germline CDR1 is SGHKS and CDR2 is YYEKEE (reference sequence). Trimming took 8 bases from V and 0 from J, leaving 19 bases between them. The CDR3 is 16 residues long. The DNA for the CDR3 is TGTGCCAGTTCCCACGCGGTAGCGGATAGCACAGATACGCAGTATTTT. This gives the protein CASSHAVADSTDTQYF. Drawing the rest from reference TRBV5-5 and TRBJ2-3, the complete variable domain is DAGVTQSPTHLIKTRGQQVTLRCSPISGHKSVSWYQQVLGQGPQFIFQYYEKEERGRGNFPDRFSARQFPNYSSELNVNALLLGDSALYLCASSHAVADSTDTQYFGPGTRLTVL.

With regard to this clonotype: It may be a read error: a sequence one base away is much more abundant. The CDR3 does not close with the conserved phenylalanine or tryptophan, likely indicating a read error. V usage is TRBV12-3 or TRBV12-4 and J usage is TRBJ1-5; D is ambiguous. The CDR3 is 14 residues long. V lost 1 base, J lost 6 bases, and 10 bases lay in between. The CDR3 loop is CASSLDAASQPQHL. In nucleotides, the CDR3 is TGTGCCAGCAGTTTAGATGCGGCTAGTCAGCCCCAGCATTTG.

The chain joins TRBV7-3 to TRBJ2-2; TRBD1 is a possible D gene (5 bases). This CDR3 spans 16 amino acids. Germline loops: CDR1 SGHTA, CDR2 FQGTGA. V lost 6 bases to trimming and J lost 5 bases, with 19 bases between them. In DNA, the CDR3 is TGTGCCAGCAGTCCCTGGGGCGATATGAAAACCGGGGAGCTGTTTTTT. Translation gives CASSPWGDMKTGELFF.

In its sample, this clonotype was seen many times. This chain links TRBV20-1 with TRBJ2-7; 11 bases align to TRBD2. Germline CDR1 and CDR2: DFQATT and SNEGSKA (reference sequence). CDR3 size: 14 residues. With V trimmed by 6 bases and J by 3 bases, 7 bases remained unmatched. The CDR3 reads CSAQTSGEFYEQYF. CDR3 coding DNA: TGCAGTGCCCAGACTAGCGGGGAGTTCTACGAGCAGTACTTC.

To note about this clonotype: This may arise from a read error, as a much more abundant clone is one base away. This chain links TRBV6-2 or TRBV6-3 with TRBJ2-1; D ambiguous. CDR3 length: 15 residues. In germline, CDR1 is MNHEY, CDR2 SVGEGT. The CDR3 loop reads CASCYPAGSYNEQFF. CDR3 coding DNA: TGTGCCAGCTGTTATCCCGCTGGCTCCTACAATGAGCAGTTCTTC.

This clonotype showed up many times. J is TRBJ2-2 and V is TRBV29-1; TRBD2 is a possible D gene (6 bases). CDR1 SQVTM and CDR2 ANQGSEA come from the germline V gene. The V gene lost 8 bases and the J gene lost 1 base, with 14 bases spanning the gap. This CDR3 contains 14 residues. The CDR3 protein is CSMMRGMNTGELFF. CDR3 nucleotides: TGCAGCATGATGCGGGGAATGAACACCGGGGAGCTGTTTTTT.

This clonotype was seen at least ten times. The V gene is TRBV29-1, the J gene TRBJ1-1; perhaps TRBD1 as D (5 bases). The CDR3 loop spans 11 amino acids. CDR1 and CDR2 from the germline V gene are SQVTM and ANQGSEA. V was pared by 7 bases and J by 5 bases, with 11 bases between. The CDR3 protein is CSAGDSTEAFF. CDR3 DNA: TGCAGCGCGGGGGACTCGACTGAAGCTTTCTTT.

This sequence joins TRBV7-7 and TRBJ2-1; D not resolved. The CDR3 covers 17 residues. Trimming left V 5 bases short and J 5 bases short, with 22 bases between. Germline CDR1 is SSHAT and CDR2 is FNYEAQ (reference sequence). CDR3 nucleotide sequence: TGTGCCAGCAGCCGCGAAGGGCCCCCCCCACTTAACAATGAGCAGTTCTTC. This gives the protein CASSREGPPPLNNEQFF.

This clonotype was seen ten or more times. The J gene is TRBJ2-7, the V gene TRBV2, with D perhaps given as TRBD1 or TRBD2 (5 bases each). Looked up from germline, CDR1 is SNHLY and CDR2 is FYNNEI. Trimming shortened V by 6 bases and J by 2 bases, and 17 bases separated the two germline ends. This CDR3 is built from 15 residues. CDR3 sequence: CASRAGRGGAYEQYF. CDR3 coding DNA: TGTGCCAGCAGGGCCGGACGGGGCGGTGCCTACGAGCAGTACTTC.

This clonotype was counted many times. The rearrangement links TRBV12-3 or TRBV12-4 to TRBJ1-6; weak D call: TRBD1 (5 bases). V lost 1 base and J 4 bases, leaving 8 bases between the germline ends. The CDR3 extends over 15 amino acids. The CDR3 DNA reads TGTGCCAGCAGTTTAGGCAGGGTTTATAATTCACCCCTCCACTTT. Its translation: CASSLGRVYNSPLHF.